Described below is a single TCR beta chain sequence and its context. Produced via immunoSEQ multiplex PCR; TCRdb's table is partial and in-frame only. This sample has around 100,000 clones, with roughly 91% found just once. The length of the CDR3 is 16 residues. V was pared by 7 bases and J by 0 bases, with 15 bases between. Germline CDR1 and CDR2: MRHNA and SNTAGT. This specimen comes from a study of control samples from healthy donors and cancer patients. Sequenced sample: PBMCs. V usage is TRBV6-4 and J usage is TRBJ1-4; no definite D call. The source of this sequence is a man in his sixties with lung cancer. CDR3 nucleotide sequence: TGTGCCAGCACCCCTGGGGAAGTACCAACTAATGAAAAACTGTTTTTT. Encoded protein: CASTPGEVPTNEKLFF.